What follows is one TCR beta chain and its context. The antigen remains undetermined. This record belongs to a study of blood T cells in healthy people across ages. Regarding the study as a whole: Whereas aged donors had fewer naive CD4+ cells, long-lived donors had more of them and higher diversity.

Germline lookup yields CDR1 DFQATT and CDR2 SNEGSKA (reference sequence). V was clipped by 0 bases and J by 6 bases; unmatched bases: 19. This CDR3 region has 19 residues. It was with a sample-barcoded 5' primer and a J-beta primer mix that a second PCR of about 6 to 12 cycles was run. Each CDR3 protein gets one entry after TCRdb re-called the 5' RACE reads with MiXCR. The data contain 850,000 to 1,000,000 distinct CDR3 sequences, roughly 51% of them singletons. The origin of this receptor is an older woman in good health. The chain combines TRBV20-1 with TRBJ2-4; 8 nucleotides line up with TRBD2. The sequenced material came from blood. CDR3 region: CSARDFTAGVIPSRNIQYF. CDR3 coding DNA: TGCAGTGCTAGAGACTTCACAGCGGGGGTGATACCTTCAAGAAACATTCAGTACTTC.